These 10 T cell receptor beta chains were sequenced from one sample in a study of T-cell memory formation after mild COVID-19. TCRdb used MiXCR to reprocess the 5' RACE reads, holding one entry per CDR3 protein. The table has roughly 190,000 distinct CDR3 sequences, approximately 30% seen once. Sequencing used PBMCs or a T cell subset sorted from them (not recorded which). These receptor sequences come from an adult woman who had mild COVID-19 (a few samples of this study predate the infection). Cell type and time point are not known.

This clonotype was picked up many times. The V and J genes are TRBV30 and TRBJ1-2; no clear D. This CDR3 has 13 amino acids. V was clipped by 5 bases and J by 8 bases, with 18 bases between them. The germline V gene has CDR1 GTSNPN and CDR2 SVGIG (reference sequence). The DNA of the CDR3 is TGTGCCTGGGGGAAGAAAGGGATAGAAGGCTACACCTTC. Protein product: CAWGKKGIEGYTF.

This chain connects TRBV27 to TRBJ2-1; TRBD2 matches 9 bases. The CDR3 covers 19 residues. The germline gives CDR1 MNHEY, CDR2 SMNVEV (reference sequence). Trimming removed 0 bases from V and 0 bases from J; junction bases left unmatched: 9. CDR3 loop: CASSLSSLAGLLSYNEQFF. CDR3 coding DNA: TGTGCCAGCAGTTTATCATCCCTAGCGGGGCTTCTCTCCTACAATGAGCAGTTCTTC.

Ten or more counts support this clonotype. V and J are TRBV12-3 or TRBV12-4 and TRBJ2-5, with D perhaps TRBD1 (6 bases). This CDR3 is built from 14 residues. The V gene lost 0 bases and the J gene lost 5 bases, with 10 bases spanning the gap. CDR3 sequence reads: CASSLAGAGETQYF. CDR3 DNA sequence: TGTGCCAGCAGTTTAGCGGGGGCCGGGGAGACCCAGTACTTC.

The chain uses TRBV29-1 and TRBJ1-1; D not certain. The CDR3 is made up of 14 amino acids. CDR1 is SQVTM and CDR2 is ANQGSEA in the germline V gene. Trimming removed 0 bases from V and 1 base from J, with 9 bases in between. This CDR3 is CSVEDYTGNTEAFF. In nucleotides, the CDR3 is TGCAGCGTTGAAGATTACACGGGGAACACTGAAGCTTTCTTT.

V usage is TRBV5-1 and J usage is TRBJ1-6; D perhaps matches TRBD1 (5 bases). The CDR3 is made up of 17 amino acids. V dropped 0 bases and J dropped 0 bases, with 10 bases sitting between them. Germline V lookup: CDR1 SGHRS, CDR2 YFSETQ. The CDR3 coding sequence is TGCGCCAGCAGCTTGGGGACAACCAACTCCTATAATTCACCCCTCCACTTT. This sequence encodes CASSLGTTNSYNSPLHF.

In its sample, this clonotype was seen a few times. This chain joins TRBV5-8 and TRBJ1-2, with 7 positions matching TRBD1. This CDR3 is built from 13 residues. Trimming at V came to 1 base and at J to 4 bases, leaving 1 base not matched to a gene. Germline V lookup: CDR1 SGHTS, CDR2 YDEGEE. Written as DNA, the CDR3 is TGTGCCAGCAGCTTGAACAGGGGCTATGGCTACACCTTC. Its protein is CASSLNRGYGYTF.

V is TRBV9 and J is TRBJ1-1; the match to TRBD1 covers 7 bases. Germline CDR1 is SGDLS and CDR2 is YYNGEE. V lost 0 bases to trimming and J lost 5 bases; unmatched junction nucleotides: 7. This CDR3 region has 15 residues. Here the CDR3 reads CASSVESGGRTEAFF. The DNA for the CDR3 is TGTGCCAGCAGCGTAGAGTCAGGGGGTCGGACTGAAGCTTTCTTT.

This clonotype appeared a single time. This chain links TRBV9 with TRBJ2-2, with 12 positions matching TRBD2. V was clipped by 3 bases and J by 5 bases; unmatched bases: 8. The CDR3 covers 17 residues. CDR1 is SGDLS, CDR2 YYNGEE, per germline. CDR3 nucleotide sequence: TGTGCCAGCAGCGGACTAGCGGGAGAGGTGAAGACCGGGGAGCTGTTTTTT. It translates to CASSGLAGEVKTGELFF.

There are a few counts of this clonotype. This CDR3 reads CSVDLGSSIYF. For the CDR3, the DNA is TGCAGCGTTGATCTCGGGTCCTCTATATATTTT. The chain combines TRBV29-1 with TRBJ1-3; D gene unclear. V was cut by 3 bases and J by 13 bases, with 13 bases left in between. The CDR3 sequence is 11 residues long. Looked up from germline, CDR1 is SQVTM and CDR2 is ANQGSEA.

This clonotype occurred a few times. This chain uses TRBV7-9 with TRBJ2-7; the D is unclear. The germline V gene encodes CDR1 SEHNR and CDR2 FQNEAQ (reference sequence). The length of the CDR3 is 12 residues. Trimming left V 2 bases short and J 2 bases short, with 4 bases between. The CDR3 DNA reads TGTGCCAGCAGCTTACAGCCCTACGAGCAGTACTTC. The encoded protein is CASSLQPYEQYF.